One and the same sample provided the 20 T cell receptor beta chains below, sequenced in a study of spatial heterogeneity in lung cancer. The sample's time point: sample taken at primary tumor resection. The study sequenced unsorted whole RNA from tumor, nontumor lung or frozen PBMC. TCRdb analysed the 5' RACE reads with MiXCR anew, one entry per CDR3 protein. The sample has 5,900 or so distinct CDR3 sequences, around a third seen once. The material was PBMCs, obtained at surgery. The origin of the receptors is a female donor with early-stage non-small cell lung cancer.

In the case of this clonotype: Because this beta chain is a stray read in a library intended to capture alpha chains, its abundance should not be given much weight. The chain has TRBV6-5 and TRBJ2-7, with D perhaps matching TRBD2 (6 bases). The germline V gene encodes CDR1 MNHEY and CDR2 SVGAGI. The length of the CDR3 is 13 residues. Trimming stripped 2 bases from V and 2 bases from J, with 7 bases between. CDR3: CASSYGGTYEQYF. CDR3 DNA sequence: TGTGCCAGCAGTTACGGCGGGACCTACGAGCAGTACTTC.

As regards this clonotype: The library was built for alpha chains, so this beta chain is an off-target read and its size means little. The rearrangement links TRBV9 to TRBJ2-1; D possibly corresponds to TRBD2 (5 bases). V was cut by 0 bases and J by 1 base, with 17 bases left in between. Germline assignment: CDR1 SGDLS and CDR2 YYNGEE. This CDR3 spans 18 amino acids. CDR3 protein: CASSVGGGGHGSYNEQFF. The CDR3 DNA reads TGTGCCAGCAGCGTAGGAGGTGGCGGGCACGGATCCTACAATGAGCAGTTCTTC.

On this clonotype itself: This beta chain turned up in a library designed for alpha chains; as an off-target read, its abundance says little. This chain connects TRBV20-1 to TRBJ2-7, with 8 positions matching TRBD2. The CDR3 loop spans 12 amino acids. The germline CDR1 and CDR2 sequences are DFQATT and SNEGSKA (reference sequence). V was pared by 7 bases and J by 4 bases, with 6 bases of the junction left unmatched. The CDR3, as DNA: TGCAGTGTACAAGCGGGGGTGTACGAGCAGTACTTC. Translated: CSVQAGVYEQYF.

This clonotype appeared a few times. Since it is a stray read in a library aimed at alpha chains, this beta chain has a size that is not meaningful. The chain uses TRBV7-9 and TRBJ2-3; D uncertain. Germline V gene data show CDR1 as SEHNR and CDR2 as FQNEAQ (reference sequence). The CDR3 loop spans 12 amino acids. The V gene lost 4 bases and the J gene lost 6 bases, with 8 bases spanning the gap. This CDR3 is CASSSIGDTQYF. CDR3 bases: TGTGCCAGCAGCTCGATCGGGGATACGCAGTATTTT.

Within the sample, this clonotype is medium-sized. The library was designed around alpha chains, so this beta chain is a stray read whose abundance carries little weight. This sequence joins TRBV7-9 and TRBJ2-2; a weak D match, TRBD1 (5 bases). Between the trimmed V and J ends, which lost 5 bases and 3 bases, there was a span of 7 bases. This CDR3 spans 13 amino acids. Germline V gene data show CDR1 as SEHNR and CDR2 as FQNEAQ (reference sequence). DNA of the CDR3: TGTGCCAGCAGCAAACAGGACACCGGGGAGCTGTTTTTT. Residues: CASSKQDTGELFF.

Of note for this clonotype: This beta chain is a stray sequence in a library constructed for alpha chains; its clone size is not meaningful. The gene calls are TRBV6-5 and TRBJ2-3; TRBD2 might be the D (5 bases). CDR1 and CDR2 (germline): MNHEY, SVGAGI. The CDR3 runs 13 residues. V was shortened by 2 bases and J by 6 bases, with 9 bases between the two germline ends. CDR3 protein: CASSYTWEDTQYF. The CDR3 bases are TGTGCCAGCAGTTACACCTGGGAGGATACGCAGTATTTT.

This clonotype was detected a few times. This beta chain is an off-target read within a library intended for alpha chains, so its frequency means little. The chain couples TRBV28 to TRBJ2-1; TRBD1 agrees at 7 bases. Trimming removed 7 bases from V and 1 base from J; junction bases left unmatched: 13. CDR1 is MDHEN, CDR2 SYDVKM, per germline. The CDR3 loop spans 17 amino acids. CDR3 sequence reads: CASTGTVGMGSYNEQFF. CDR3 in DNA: TGTGCCAGCACGGGGACAGTCGGGATGGGGTCCTACAATGAGCAGTTCTTC. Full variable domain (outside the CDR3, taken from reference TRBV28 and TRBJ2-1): DVKVTQSSRYLVKRTGEKVFLECVQDMDHENMFWYRQDPGLGLRLIYFSYDVKMKEKGDIPEGYSVSREKKERFSLILESASTNQTSMYLCASTGTVGMGSYNEQFFGPGTRLTVL.

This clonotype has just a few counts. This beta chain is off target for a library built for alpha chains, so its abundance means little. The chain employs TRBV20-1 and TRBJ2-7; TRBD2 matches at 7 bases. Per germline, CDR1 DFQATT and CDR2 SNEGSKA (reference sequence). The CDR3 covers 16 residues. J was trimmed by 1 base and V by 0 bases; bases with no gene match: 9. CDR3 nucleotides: TGCAGTGCTAGAGATTCCTCAGGGAGGGCGTCCTACGAGCAGTACTTC. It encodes CSARDSSGRASYEQYF.

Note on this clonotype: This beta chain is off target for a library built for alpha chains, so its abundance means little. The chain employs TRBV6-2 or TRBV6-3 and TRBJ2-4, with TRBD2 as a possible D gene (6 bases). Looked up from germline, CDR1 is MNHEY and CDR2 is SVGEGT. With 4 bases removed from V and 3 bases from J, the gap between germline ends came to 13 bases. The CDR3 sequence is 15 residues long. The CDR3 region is CASSWRGRDKNIQYF. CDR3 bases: TGTGCCAGCAGTTGGAGGGGCCGAGACAAAAACATTCAGTACTTC.

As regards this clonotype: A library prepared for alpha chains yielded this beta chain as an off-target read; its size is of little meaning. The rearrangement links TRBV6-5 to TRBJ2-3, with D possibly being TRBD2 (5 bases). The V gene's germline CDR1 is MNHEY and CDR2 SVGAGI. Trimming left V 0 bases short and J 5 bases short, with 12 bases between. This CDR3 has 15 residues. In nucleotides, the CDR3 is TGTGCCAGCAGTTACTCGGGCGGGTTTGGAGATACGCAGTATTTT. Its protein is CASSYSGGFGDTQYF.

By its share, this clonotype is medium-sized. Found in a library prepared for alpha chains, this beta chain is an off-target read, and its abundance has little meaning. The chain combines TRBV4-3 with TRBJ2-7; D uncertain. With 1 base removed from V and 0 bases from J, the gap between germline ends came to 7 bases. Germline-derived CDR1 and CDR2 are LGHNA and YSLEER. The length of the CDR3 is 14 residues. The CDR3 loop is CASSQVRSSYEQYF. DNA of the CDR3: TGCGCCAGCAGCCAAGTCAGATCCTCCTACGAGCAGTACTTC.

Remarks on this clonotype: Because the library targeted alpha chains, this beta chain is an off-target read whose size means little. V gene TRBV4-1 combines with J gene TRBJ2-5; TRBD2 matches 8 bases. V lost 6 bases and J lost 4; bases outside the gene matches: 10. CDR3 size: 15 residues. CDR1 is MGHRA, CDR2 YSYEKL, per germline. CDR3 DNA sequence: TGCGCCAGCAGTCCAACCTCGGGGGGGCGAGAGACCCAGTACTTC. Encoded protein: CASSPTSGGRETQYF.

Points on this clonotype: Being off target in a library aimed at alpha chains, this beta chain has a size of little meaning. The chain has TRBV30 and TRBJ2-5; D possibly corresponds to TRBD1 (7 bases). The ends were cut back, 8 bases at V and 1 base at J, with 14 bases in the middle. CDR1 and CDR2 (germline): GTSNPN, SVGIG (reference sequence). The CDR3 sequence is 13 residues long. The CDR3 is CARAGQFQETQYF. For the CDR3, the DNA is TGTGCCCGCGCGGGACAGTTCCAAGAGACCCAGTACTTC.

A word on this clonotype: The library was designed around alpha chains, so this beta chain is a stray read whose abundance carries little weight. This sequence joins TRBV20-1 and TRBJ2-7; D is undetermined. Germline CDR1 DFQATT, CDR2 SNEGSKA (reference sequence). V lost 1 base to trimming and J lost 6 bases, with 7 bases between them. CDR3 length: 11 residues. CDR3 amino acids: CSARVSGEQYF. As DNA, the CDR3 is TGCAGTGCTAGAGTCTCCGGCGAGCAGTACTTC.

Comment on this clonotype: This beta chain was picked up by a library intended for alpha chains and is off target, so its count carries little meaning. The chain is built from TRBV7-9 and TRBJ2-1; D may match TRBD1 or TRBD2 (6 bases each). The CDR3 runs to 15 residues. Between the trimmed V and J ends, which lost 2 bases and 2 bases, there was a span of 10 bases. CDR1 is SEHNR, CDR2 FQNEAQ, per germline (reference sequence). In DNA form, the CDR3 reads TGTGCCAGCAGCTTACCGGGGGCCACCTACAATGAGCAGTTCTTC. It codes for CASSLPGATYNEQFF. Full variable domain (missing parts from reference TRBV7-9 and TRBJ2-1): DTGVSQNPRHKITKRGQNVTFRCDPISEHNRLYWYRQTLGQGPEFLTYFQNEAQLEKSRLLSDRFSAERPKGSFSTLEIQRTEQGDSAMYLCASSLPGATYNEQFFGPGTRLTVL.

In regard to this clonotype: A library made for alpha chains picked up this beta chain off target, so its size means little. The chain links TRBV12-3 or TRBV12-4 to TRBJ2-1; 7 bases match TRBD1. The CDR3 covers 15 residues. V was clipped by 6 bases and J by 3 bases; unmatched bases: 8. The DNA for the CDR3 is TGTGCCAGCAGCCCTAGGGCAGGGGGCTACAATGAGCAGTTCTTC. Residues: CASSPRAGGYNEQFF.

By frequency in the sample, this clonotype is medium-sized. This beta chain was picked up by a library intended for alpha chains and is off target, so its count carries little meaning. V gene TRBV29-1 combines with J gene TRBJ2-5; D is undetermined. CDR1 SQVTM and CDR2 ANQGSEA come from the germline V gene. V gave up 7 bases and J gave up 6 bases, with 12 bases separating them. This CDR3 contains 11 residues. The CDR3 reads CSGARGKTQYF. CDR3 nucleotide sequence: TGCAGCGGGGCGCGAGGAAAGACCCAGTACTTC.

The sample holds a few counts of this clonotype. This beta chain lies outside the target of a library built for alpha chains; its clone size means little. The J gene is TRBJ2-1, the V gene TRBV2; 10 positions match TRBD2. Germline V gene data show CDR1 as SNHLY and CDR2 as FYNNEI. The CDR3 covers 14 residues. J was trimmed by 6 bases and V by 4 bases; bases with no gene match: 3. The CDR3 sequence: CASSVSSGGNEQFF. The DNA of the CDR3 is TGTGCCAGCAGTGTTTCTAGCGGGGGCAATGAGCAGTTCTTC.

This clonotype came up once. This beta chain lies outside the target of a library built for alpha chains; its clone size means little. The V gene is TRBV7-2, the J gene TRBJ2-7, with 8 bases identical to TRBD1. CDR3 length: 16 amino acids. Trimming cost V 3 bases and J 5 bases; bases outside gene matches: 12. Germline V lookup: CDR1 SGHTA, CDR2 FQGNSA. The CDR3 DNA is TGTGCCAGCAGCTTTTCAAATACAGGGGGTGGCCACGAGCAGTACTTC. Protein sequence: CASSFSNTGGGHEQYF.

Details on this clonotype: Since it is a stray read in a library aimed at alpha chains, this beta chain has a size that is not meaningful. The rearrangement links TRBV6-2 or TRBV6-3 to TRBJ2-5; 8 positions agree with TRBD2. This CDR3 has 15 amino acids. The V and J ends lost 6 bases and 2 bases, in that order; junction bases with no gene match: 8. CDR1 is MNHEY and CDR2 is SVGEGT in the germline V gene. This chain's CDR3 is CASSRAGASQETQYF. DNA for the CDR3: TGTGCCAGCAGCAGAGCGGGGGCCAGTCAAGAGACCCAGTACTTC.